Each of the 9 T cell receptor beta chains below was sequenced from the same sample in a study of cytomegalovirus exposure and HLA in healthy donors. The PCR made use of 60 Vbeta and 13 Jbeta primers. Data came from immunoSEQ multiplex PCR; TCRdb stores just in-frame clones and leaves some out. In total, the table holds roughly 31,000 clones. Sequences were obtained from PBMCs. The receptors derive from a man aged 30 to 39 in good health and CMV-seronegative.

The chain is built from TRBV5-6 and TRBJ2-7, with TRBD2 matching 7 bases. Germline V gene data show CDR1 as SGHDT and CDR2 as YYEEEE. This CDR3 has 17 amino acids. J gave up 6 bases and V 2 bases, and 17 bases lay outside the gene matches. The CDR3 here is CASSLTGGGIGAAEQYF. The CDR3 DNA is TGTGCCAGCAGCTTAACTGGGGGGGGTATAGGGGCAGCCGAGCAGTACTTC.

The chain has TRBV6-5 and TRBJ1-1, with D perhaps TRBD1 (5 bases). The CDR3 length is 14 residues. Trimming removed 6 bases at V and 3 bases at J, with 14 bases between. Germline values: CDR1 MNHEY, CDR2 SVGAGI. CDR3 nucleotides: TGTGCCAGCAGGGCCCGGAGGGGTGACACTGAAGCTTTCTTT. Its protein is CASRARRGDTEAFF.

J is TRBJ2-7 and V is TRBV7-3; tentatively, D is TRBD2 (6 bases). Per the germline V gene, CDR1 is SGHTA and CDR2 is FQGTGA. This CDR3 is 13 amino acids long. V was shortened by 4 bases and J by 4 bases, with 11 bases between the two germline ends. In DNA, the CDR3 is TGTGCCAGCAGCTCCTCCGGGGGTTACGAGCAGTACTTC. Translating gives CASSSSGGYEQYF.

The rearrangement links TRBV19 to TRBJ2-1, with TRBD1 matching over 8 bases. The CDR3 extends over 15 amino acids. The V gene's germline CDR1 is LNHDA and CDR2 SQIVND (reference sequence). J gave up 8 bases and V 3 bases, and 9 bases lay outside the gene matches. CDR3 sequence (DNA): TGTGCCAGTAGTATTGGGCCAGGGGGCCGGGATGAGCAGTTCTTC. Residues: CASSIGPGGRDEQFF.

The chain has TRBV13 and TRBJ1-2; 11 bases are shared with TRBD1. Germline V gives CDR1 PRHDT, CDR2 FYEKMQ (reference sequence). With 0 bases clipped from V and 2 bases from J, the junction kept 2 bases outside the gene matches. This CDR3 comprises 16 residues. The CDR3 sequence is CASSLGGQGENYGYTF. CDR3 nucleotides: TGTGCCAGCAGCTTAGGGGGACAGGGGGAAAACTATGGCTACACCTTC.

The V and J genes are TRBV10-2 and TRBJ1-1; D unresolved. Germline-derived CDR1 and CDR2 are WSHSY and SAAADI. The CDR3 is made up of 14 amino acids. V gave up 0 bases and J gave up 5 bases, with 10 bases separating them. CDR3: CASSESIQSTEAFF. The CDR3 region has the DNA TGCGCCAGCAGTGAGTCGATACAGTCGACTGAAGCTTTCTTT.

CDR3 in DNA: TGTGCCAGCAGCATTCGGACTAACCCCCGCTCAGAGACCCAGTACTTC. Its translation: CASSIRTNPRSETQYF. This chain joins TRBV7-8 and TRBJ2-5, with D maybe TRBD2 (6 bases). V lost 5 bases to trimming and J lost 4 bases, with 20 bases between them. CDR3 length: 16 residues. Germline V lookup: CDR1 SGHVS, CDR2 FQNEAQ.

The gene calls are TRBV7-9 and TRBJ2-1, with unresolved D. Trimming cost V 1 base and J 4 bases, with 8 bases left between them. This CDR3 has 14 amino acids. The germline CDR1 and CDR2 sequences are SEHNR and FQNEAQ (reference sequence). Written as DNA, the CDR3 is TGTGCCAGCAGCTTAGTTGAGAGTTACAATGAGCAGTTCTTC. Translation: CASSLVESYNEQFF.

The chain couples TRBV6-5 to TRBJ1-1, with TRBD1 as a possible D gene (5 bases). The CDR3 runs 16 residues. V dropped 0 bases and J dropped 4 bases, with 15 bases sitting between them. The V gene's germline CDR1 is MNHEY and CDR2 SVGAGI. The CDR3 protein is CASSYSLRDYFTEAFF. For the CDR3, the DNA is TGTGCCAGCAGTTACTCGCTCAGGGATTATTTCACTGAAGCTTTCTTT.